The 26 T cell receptor beta chains given below trace back to one sample, sequenced in a study of cytomegalovirus exposure and HLA in healthy donors (dated by TCRdb to the late 2010s). Library preparation was by the immunoSEQ multiplex PCR assay. The multiplex PCR relied on a mix of 60 forward primers for TCR Vbeta segments and 13 reverse primers for TCR Jbeta segments. The immuneACCESS repertoire file appears here via TCRdb, limited to in-frame rearrangements. These files lack a portion of the clones; in checked studies, under half of the deficit traces to unresolved V genes, and the cause of the others is not known. Here the sample has 150,000 to 160,000 clones; 74% occur a single time. Clones ranked in the top ten supply around 2.3% of the sample. Input material: PBMCs. Receptors were obtained from a young man in good health and CMV-seronegative.

This clone was seen just once. The chain links TRBV9 to TRBJ1-1, with a possible D match to TRBD1 (6 bases). V lost 0 bases, J lost 1 base, and 10 bases lay in between. Per the germline V gene, CDR1 is SGDLS and CDR2 is YYNGEE. This CDR3 is 15 amino acids long. The CDR3 is CASSVATGPNTEAFF. The CDR3 nucleotides are TGTGCCAGCAGCGTAGCAACAGGGCCGAACACTGAAGCTTTCTTT.

In this sample, this clone turned up a few times. The chain uses TRBV6-6 and TRBJ1-1; D perhaps matches TRBD1 (6 bases). This CDR3 comprises 14 residues. Per germline, CDR1 MNHNY and CDR2 SVGAGI (reference sequence). The V and J ends lost 2 bases and 8 bases respectively, with 15 bases between them. The CDR3 DNA is TGTGCCAGCAGTTACCGTTCGCAAGGGGGAGAAGCTTTCTTT. Its protein product is CASSYRSQGGEAFF.

The chain carries TRBV9 and TRBJ1-2; possibly TRBD1 for D (5 bases). CDR3 length: 12 residues. Trimming cost V 3 bases and J 7 bases, with 10 bases left between them. Germline lookup yields CDR1 SGDLS and CDR2 YYNGEE. In DNA form, the CDR3 reads TGTGCCAGCAGCGGGGGCATTTCTGGCTACACCTTC. Its translation is CASSGGISGYTF. The full variable domain, completed using reference TRBV9 and TRBJ1-2, is DSGVTQTPKHLITATGQRVTLRCSPRSGDLSVYWYQQSLDQGLQFLIQYYNGEERAKGNILERFSAQQFPDLHSELNLSSLELGDSALYFCASSGGISGYTFGSGTRLTVV.

V and J are TRBV28 and TRBJ1-5; D might be TRBD1 (5 bases). Trimming left V 5 bases short and J 1 base short, with 12 bases between. The CDR3 has 15 residues. The germline CDR1 and CDR2 sequences are MDHEN and SYDVKM. The CDR3 region has the DNA TGTGCCAGCAGTGTAGACAGCACAAGCAATCAGCCCCAGCATTTT. Amino acid sequence: CASSVDSTSNQPQHF.

The chain couples TRBV30 to TRBJ1-1; D call uncertain. The CDR3 is made up of 13 amino acids. Trimming stripped 5 bases from V and 6 bases from J, with 16 bases between. Germline values: CDR1 GTSNPN, CDR2 SVGIG (reference sequence). The CDR3 spells CAWEATGSAEAFF. The CDR3 DNA is TGTGCCTGGGAGGCCACTGGATCCGCTGAAGCTTTCTTT.

This clone was counted a single time. An end of the junction does not agree with germline; a read error may underlie this. The V and J genes are TRBV7-7 and TRBJ2-2; no clear D gene. Germline V CDR1 and CDR2: SSHAT, FNYEAQ (reference sequence). The CDR3 has 12 amino acids. The CDR3 region has the DNA TGTGCTAGCAGTCCTCGTTCCGGGGAGCTGTTTTTT. Encoded protein: CASSPRSGELFF.

The chain joins TRBV5-1 to TRBJ1-4; D may be TRBD1 (5 bases). CDR3 size: 14 residues. Germline CDR1 is SGHRS and CDR2 is YFSETQ. V dropped 1 base and J dropped 5 bases, with 9 bases sitting between them. The CDR3 is CASSLTGSNEKLFF. The CDR3 bases are TGCGCCAGCAGCTTGACAGGAAGCAATGAAAAACTGTTTTTT.

The chain recombines TRBV2 with TRBJ2-7, with a possible D match to TRBD2 (6 bases). CDR1 is SNHLY, CDR2 FYNNEI, per germline. The CDR3 length is 12 residues. With 6 bases removed from V and 5 bases from J, the gap between germline ends came to 11 bases. The chain's CDR3 is CASSLGLNEQYF. The DNA of the CDR3 is TGTGCCAGCAGCCTCGGACTAAACGAGCAGTACTTC.

This rearrangement joins TRBV5-8 to TRBJ2-1; no clear D gene. The CDR3 contains 15 residues. V gave up 4 bases and J gave up 4 bases, with 15 bases separating them. Germline loops: CDR1 SGHTS, CDR2 YDEGEE. The CDR3 here is CASSPRLTEYNEQFF. DNA of the CDR3: TGTGCCAGCAGCCCCCGTCTGACTGAATACAATGAGCAGTTCTTC. The variable domain in full, completed from reference TRBV5-8 and TRBJ2-1, reads EAGVTQSPTHLIKTRGQQATLRCSPISGHTSVYWYQQALGLGLQFLLWYDEGEERNRGNFPPRFSGRQFPNYSSELNVNALELEDSALYLCASSPRLTEYNEQFFGPGTRLTVL.

The rearrangement uses TRBV7-2 and TRBJ1-1; D is unclear. Germline CDR1 is SGHTA and CDR2 is FQGNSA. The length of the CDR3 is 12 residues. Trimming stripped 10 bases from V and 4 bases from J, with 13 bases between. CDR3 nucleotides: TGTGCCACCGGGAGCGGCCTCACTGAAGCTTTCTTT. This gives the protein CATGSGLTEAFF.

The rearrangement uses TRBV7-2 and TRBJ2-7; 9 nucleotides align to TRBD1. Germline values: CDR1 SGHTA, CDR2 FQGNSA. The CDR3 length is 15 residues. V lost 4 bases to trimming and J lost 3 bases; unmatched junction nucleotides: 7. DNA of the CDR3: TGTGCCAGCAGCTACGGGACAGGGAGCGGCTACGAGCAGTACTTC. Translating gives CASSYGTGSGYEQYF.

A single count supports this clone. In DNA form, the CDR3 reads TGTGCCAGCAGGACGCACAGGGAAGGTAGCACTGAAGCTTTCTTT. Protein product: CASRTHREGSTEAFF. The rearrangement links TRBV6-1 to TRBJ1-1; TRBD1 might be the D (6 bases). This CDR3 contains 15 residues. Germline V CDR1 and CDR2: MNHNS, SASEGT. Trimming left V 6 bases short and J 4 bases short, with 18 bases between.

V is TRBV7-6 and J is TRBJ2-3, with D maybe TRBD2 (8 bases). This CDR3 has 14 residues. From germline, CDR1 is SGHVS and CDR2 FNYEAQ. Trimming left V 1 base short and J 9 bases short, with 14 bases between. The CDR3 nucleotides are TGTGCCAGCAGCTTAGAGGGGGCGGGGGGCACGCAGTATTTT. This codes for CASSLEGAGGTQYF.

The chain combines TRBV19 with TRBJ2-7; 11 bases match TRBD1. This CDR3 has 15 amino acids. V shed 10 bases, J shed 4 bases, and the junction held 12 bases outside the gene matches. Looked up from germline, CDR1 is LNHDA and CDR2 is SQIVND (reference sequence). The CDR3 DNA is TGTGCCACCTCTCACAAAGGGACAGGGGGATACGAGCAGTACTTC. Its protein is CATSHKGTGGYEQYF.

The rearrangement links TRBV27 to TRBJ2-7; the match to TRBD1 covers 9 bases. Germline V lookup: CDR1 MNHEY, CDR2 SMNVEV (reference sequence). The CDR3 consists of 15 residues. J lost 7 bases, V lost 3 bases, and 10 bases had no gene match. CDR3 nucleotide sequence: TGTGCCAGCAGTTTCACGGGACAGGGTGGGGCGGAGCAGTACTTC. Protein product: CASSFTGQGGAEQYF.

This rearrangement joins TRBV6-6 to TRBJ1-5, with D possibly being TRBD1 (5 bases). The CDR3 loop spans 15 amino acids. Germline values: CDR1 MNHNY, CDR2 SVGAGI (reference sequence). V lost 0 bases, J lost 4 bases, and 10 bases lay in between. The CDR3 is CASSYSAGNNQPQHF. In DNA, the CDR3 is TGTGCCAGCAGTTACTCGGCAGGGAATAATCAGCCCCAGCATTTT.

This clone was seen a single time. CDR3 in DNA: TGTGCCAGCAGCGGACAGGGGTTGGATGGCTACACCTTC. Protein sequence: CASSGQGLDGYTF. V gene TRBV28 combines with J gene TRBJ1-2, with 9 bases identical to TRBD1. Germline V gene data show CDR1 as MDHEN and CDR2 as SYDVKM. The CDR3 spans 13 residues. V lost 6 bases and J lost 6; bases outside the gene matches: 5.

V usage is TRBV9 and J usage is TRBJ2-1; no reliable D call. The germline V and J ends were trimmed by 4 bases and 7 bases, with 6 bases remaining between them. The CDR3 runs to 11 residues. Germline V CDR1 and CDR2: SGDLS, YYNGEE. CDR3 nucleotide sequence: TGTGCCAGCAGCCCAGGAAATGAGCAGTTCTTC. Translated, it gives CASSPGNEQFF.

The chain carries TRBV5-1 and TRBJ2-1; TRBD1 matches at 9 bases. The germline gives CDR1 SGHRS, CDR2 YFSETQ. There are 15 residues in the CDR3. V lost 4 bases to trimming and J lost 4 bases; unmatched junction nucleotides: 6. The CDR3 region has the DNA TGCGCCAGCAGCGGTCCGGGACAGGGTTACAATGAGCAGTTCTTC. It encodes CASSGPGQGYNEQFF.

This sequence joins TRBV6-6 and TRBJ1-2; tentative D call: TRBD1 (6 bases). V was clipped by 2 bases and J by 6 bases, with 10 bases between them. The CDR3 covers 13 residues. Germline V lookup: CDR1 MNHNY, CDR2 SVGAGI (reference sequence). DNA for the CDR3: TGTGCCAGCAGTTACGGGGGGGCGGATGGCTACACCTTC. It encodes CASSYGGADGYTF.

The chain has TRBV4-3 and TRBJ1-6, with a weak D call TRBD1 (5 bases). With 3 bases removed from V and 8 bases from J, the gap between germline ends came to 11 bases. The V gene's germline CDR1 is LGHNA and CDR2 YSLEER. This CDR3 comprises 14 residues. The CDR3, as DNA: TGCGCCAGCAGCCACGACAGAGTAGATTCACCCCTCCACTTT. This encodes CASSHDRVDSPLHF.

The chain employs TRBV28 and TRBJ2-2, with a possible D match to TRBD1 (5 bases). This CDR3 spans 13 amino acids. Trimming left V 7 bases short and J 4 bases short, with 10 bases between. CDR1 and CDR2 from the germline V gene are MDHEN and SYDVKM. The CDR3 sequence: CASKKQGTGELFF. DNA of the CDR3: TGTGCCAGCAAAAAGCAGGGCACCGGGGAGCTGTTTTTT.

The rearrangement links TRBV29-1 to TRBJ2-7, with a weak D call TRBD2 (7 bases). Trimming removed 1 base from V and 1 base from J, with 14 bases in between. Germline lookup yields CDR1 SQVTM and CDR2 ANQGSEA. The CDR3 is 15 amino acids. CDR3 coding DNA: TGCAGCGTTGAAGTGCCACAGGGAGGGTCCTACGAGCAGTACTTC. This gives the protein CSVEVPQGGSYEQYF.

This clone was detected only a few times. The chain couples TRBV25-1 to TRBJ1-5; tentative D call: TRBD1 (5 bases). This CDR3 comprises 15 residues. V shed 9 bases and J shed 7 bases, with 22 bases lying between them. Germline V lookup: CDR1 MGHDK, CDR2 SYGVNS. The CDR3 region is CARNRLGGEGQPQHF. CDR3 nucleotide sequence: TGTGCCAGAAATCGACTGGGGGGGGAAGGACAGCCCCAGCATTTT.

The chain combines TRBV6-1 with TRBJ2-7; a weak D match, TRBD1 (6 bases). Looked up from germline, CDR1 is MNHNS and CDR2 is SASEGT. The CDR3 loop spans 14 amino acids. V shed 2 bases and J shed 2 bases, with 10 bases lying between them. Here the CDR3 reads CASSEQDRTYEQYF. The CDR3 DNA is TGTGCCAGCAGTGAACAGGACAGAACCTACGAGCAGTACTTC.

The chain links TRBV9 to TRBJ2-1, with 9 positions matching TRBD2. The germline V gene has CDR1 SGDLS and CDR2 YYNGEE. V dropped 3 bases and J dropped 5; count of bases not matched to a gene: 6. There are 15 residues in the CDR3. CDR3 in amino acids: CASSGQGLANNEQFF. The CDR3 region has the DNA TGTGCCAGCAGCGGGCAGGGACTAGCCAACAATGAGCAGTTCTTC.